These 6 T cell receptor beta chains originate from one sample sequenced in a study of cytotoxic CD8 clonotypes in ibrutinib-treated CLL. The protocol was immunoSEQ multiplex PCR, while the TCRdb copy is restricted to in-frame clones and leaves out a portion. The table lists 110,000 to 150,000 clones, about 80% of them singletons, with around 5% in the top ten. The sample consisted of PBMCs, taken after 24 months of ibrutinib treatment. The receptors originated from a human donor with chronic lymphocytic leukemia.

The chain employs TRBV27 and TRBJ2-1; 10 positions match TRBD1. The V and J ends lost 6 bases and 4 bases, in that order; junction bases with no gene match: 6. This CDR3 contains 15 residues. The germline CDR1 and CDR2 sequences are MNHEY and SMNVEV (reference sequence). CDR3 sequence reads: CASSRTGGTYNEQFF. CDR3 DNA: TGTGCCAGCAGCCGGACAGGGGGGACATACAATGAGCAGTTCTTC.

This clone was detected only once. This chain links TRBV7-9 with TRBJ2-2; D is tentatively TRBD1 or TRBD2 (6 bases each). V gave up 0 bases and J gave up 3 bases, with 8 bases separating them. The CDR3 is made up of 15 amino acids. Looked up from germline, CDR1 is SEHNR and CDR2 is FQNEAQ (reference sequence). The DNA of the CDR3 is TGTGCCAGCAGCTTAGCCGGGGGCCACACCGGGGAGCTGTTTTTT. Encoded protein: CASSLAGGHTGELFF.

This chain joins TRBV6-5 and TRBJ1-2, with a possible D match to TRBD1 (6 bases). The length of the CDR3 is 12 residues. Germline V CDR1 and CDR2: MNHEY, SVGAGI. Trimming took 5 bases from V and 7 from J, leaving 11 bases between them. This CDR3 is CASSRTVGGYTF. The DNA of the CDR3 is TGTGCCAGCAGTCGGACAGTCGGTGGCTACACCTTC.

The rearrangement joins TRBV28 to TRBJ2-7; 9 bases map to TRBD1. The trim removed 5 bases at V and 5 bases at J, leaving 10 bases unmatched. The CDR3 spans 15 residues. CDR1 is MDHEN, CDR2 SYDVKM, per germline. CDR3 loop: CASSPPGQGSNEQYF. CDR3 sequence (DNA): TGTGCCAGCAGTCCTCCGGGACAGGGTAGTAACGAGCAGTACTTC.

Written as DNA, the CDR3 is TGTGCCAGTAGTATGCAGTTAGGCCGCCGAACGCAGTATTTT. This sequence encodes CASSMQLGRRTQYF. The genes are TRBV19 and TRBJ2-3; D is unresolved. This CDR3 has 14 amino acids. Germline V gives CDR1 LNHDA, CDR2 SQIVND (reference sequence). V was clipped by 3 bases and J by 9 bases, with 16 bases between them.

V and J are TRBV7-2 and TRBJ2-7; D possibly corresponds to TRBD2 (6 bases). V lost 1 base, J lost 2 bases, and 9 bases lay in between. The germline V gene has CDR1 SGHTA and CDR2 FQGNSA. The CDR3 contains 14 residues. Here the CDR3 DNA reads TGTGCCAGCAGCTTAGGGGCTAGCGCCTACGAGCAGTACTTC. The encoded protein is CASSLGASAYEQYF.